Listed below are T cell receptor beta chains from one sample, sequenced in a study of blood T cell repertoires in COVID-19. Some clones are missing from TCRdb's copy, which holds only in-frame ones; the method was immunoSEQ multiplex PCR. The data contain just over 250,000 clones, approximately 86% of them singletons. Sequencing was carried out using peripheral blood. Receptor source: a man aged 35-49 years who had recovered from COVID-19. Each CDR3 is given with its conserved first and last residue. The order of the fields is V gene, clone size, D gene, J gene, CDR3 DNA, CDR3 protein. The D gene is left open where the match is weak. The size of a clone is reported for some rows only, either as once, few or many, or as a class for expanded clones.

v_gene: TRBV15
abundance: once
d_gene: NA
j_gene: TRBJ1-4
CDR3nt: TGTGCCACCCGGACAGTTAATGAAAAACTGTTTTTT
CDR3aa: CATRTVNEKLFF

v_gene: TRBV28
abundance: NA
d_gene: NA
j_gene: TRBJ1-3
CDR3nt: TGTGCCAGCAGAACGGCTGGAAACACCATATATTTT
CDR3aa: CASRTAGNTIYF

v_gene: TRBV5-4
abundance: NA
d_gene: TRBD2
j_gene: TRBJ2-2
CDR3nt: TGTGCCAGCAGCGTCCAGCGGGGGATCACCGGGGAGCTGTTTTTT
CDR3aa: CASSVQRGITGELFF

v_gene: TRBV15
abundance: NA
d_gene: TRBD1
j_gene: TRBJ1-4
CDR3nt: TGTGCCACCAGCAGAGACAGGGGGGCCAGTGGAAAACTGTTTTTT
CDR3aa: CATSRDRGASGKLFF

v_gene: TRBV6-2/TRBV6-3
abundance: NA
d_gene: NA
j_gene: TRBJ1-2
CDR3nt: TGTGCCAGCAGTTATTCCCATCATGTGAGAGGCTACACCTTC
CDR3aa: CASSYSHHVRGYTF

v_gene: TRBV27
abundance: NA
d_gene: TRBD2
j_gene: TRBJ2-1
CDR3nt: TGTGCCAGCAGTTTATGGCGGGGGGGATTCAATGAGCAGTTCTTC
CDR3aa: CASSLWRGGFNEQFF

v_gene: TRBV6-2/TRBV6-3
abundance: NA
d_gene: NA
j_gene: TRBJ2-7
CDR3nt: TGTGCCAGCAGTTACGACTTATACTCTTACGAGCAGTACTTC
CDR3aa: CASSYDLYSYEQYF

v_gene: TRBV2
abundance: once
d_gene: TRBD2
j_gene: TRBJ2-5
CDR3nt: TGTGCCAGCAGTGAAAGTCTAGCGGGGGCTCGGTACTTC
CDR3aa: CASSESLAGARYF

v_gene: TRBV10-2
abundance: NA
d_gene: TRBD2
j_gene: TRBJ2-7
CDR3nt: TGCGCCAGCAGTGAGTCCCCTAGCGGGGCCGTCGAGCAGTACTTC
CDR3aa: CASSESPSGAVEQYF

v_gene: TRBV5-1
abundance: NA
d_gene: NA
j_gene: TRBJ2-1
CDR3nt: TGCGCCAGCAGCAGAGGTGCGTCCGTGGGCAATGAGCAGTTCTTC
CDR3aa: CASSRGASVGNEQFF

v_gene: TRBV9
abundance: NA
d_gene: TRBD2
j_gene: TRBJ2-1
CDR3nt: TGTGCCAGCAGCGTGACTAGCGGGAGCCACAATGAGCAGTTCTTC
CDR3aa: CASSVTSGSHNEQFF

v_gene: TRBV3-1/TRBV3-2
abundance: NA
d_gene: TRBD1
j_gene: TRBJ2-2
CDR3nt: TGTGCCAGCAGACTCAGACAGGGGGGGTCCGGGGAGCTGTTTTTT
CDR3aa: CASRLRQGGSGELFF

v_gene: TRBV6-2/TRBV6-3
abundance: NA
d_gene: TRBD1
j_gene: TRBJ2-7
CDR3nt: TGTGCCAGCACTCACTCTAGGACAGGGAACAACGAGCAGTACTTC
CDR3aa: CASTHSRTGNNEQYF

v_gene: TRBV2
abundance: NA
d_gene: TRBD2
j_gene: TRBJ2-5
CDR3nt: TGTGCCAGCAGTCCTCTAGCGGGAGTGGCCGAGGCCCAGTACTTC
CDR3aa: CASSPLAGVAEAQYF

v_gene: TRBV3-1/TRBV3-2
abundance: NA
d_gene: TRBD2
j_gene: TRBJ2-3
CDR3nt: TGTGCCAGCACCCTCATTTCCACGGGACTAGCGGGAGGGGTCGTAGATACGCAGTATTTT
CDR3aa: CASTLISTGLAGGVVDTQYF

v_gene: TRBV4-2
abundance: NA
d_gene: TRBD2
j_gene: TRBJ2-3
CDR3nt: TGTGCCACCAAGGCGCGGGAGGGCCCAGCGGATACGCAGTATTTT
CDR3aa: CATKAREGPADTQYF

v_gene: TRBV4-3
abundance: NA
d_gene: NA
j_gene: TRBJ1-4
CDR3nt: TGCGCCAGCAGCCAAGAAAGGGAGGGGTGGGCTAATGAAAAACTGTTTTTT
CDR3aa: CASSQEREGWANEKLFF

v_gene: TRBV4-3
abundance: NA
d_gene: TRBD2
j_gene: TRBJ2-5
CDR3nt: TGCGCCAGCAGCCAACAAGCGGGGTACCAAGAGACCCAGTACTTC
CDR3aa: CASSQQAGYQETQYF

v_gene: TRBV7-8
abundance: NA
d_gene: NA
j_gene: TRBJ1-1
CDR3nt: TGTGCCAGCAGCTTAGCGGGGGGTCCGAACACTGAAGCTTTCTTT
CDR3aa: CASSLAGGPNTEAFF

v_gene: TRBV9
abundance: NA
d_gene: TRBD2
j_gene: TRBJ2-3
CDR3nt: TGTGCCAGCAGCGTAGGAGCGGGGGGGCCCACAGATACGCAGTATTTT
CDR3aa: CASSVGAGGPTDTQYF

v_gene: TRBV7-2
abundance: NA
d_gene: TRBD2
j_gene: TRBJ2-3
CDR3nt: TGTGCCAGCAGCATCACTAGCGGCCGATCCACAGATACGCAGTATTTT
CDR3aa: CASSITSGRSTDTQYF

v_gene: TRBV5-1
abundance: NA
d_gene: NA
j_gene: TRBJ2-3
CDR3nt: TGCGCCAGCAGCCTGACAACTAGCACAGATACGCAGTATTTT
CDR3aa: CASSLTTSTDTQYF

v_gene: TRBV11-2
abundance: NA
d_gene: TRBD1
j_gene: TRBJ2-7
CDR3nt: TGTGCCAGCAGCTTAGCCCCGGGACAGGGTAAATACGAGCAGTACTTC
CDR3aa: CASSLAPGQGKYEQYF

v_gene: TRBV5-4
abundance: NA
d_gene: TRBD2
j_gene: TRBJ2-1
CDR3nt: TGTGCCAGCAGCTTAGCGGGGGGGCCGCGTACTGAGCAGTTCTTC
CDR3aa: CASSLAGGPRTEQFF

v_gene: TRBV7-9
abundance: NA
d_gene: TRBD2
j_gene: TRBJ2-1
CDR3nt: TGTGCCAGCAGCTACTTAGCGGGAGGGCCGAATGAGCAGTTCTTC
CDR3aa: CASSYLAGGPNEQFF

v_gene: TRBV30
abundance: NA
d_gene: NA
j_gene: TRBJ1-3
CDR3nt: TGTGCCTGCCCCGACGGCGGGGGGAGCGGACACTCTGGAAACACCATATATTTT
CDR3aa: CACPDGGGSGHSGNTIYF

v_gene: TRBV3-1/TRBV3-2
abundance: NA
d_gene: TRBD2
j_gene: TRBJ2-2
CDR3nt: TGTGCCAGCAGCCATGTTGGACTAGCGGGAGCCGGGGAGCTGTTTTTT
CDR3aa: CASSHVGLAGAGELFF

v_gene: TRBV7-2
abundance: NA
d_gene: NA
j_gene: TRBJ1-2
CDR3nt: TGTGCCAGCAGCTTACGCGGGGTTTTGTATGGCTACACCTTC
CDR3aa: CASSLRGVLYGYTF

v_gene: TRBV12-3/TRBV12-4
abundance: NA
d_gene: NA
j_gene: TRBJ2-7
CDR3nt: TGTGCCAGCAGGCAAGACTACTACGAGCAGTACTTC
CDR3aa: CASRQDYYEQYF

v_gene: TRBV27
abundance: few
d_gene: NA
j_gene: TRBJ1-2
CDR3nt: TGTGCCAGCAAGCCCGAAGTTGCGAGCGGTCCTTTTGGCTACACCTTC
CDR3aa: CASKPEVASGPFGYTF

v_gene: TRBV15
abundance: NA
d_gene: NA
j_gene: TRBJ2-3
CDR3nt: TGTGCCACCAGCAGGGGACCGGGGGGCCGCACAGATACGCAGTATTTT
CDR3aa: CATSRGPGGRTDTQYF

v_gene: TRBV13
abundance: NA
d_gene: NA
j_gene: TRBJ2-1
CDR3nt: TGTGCCAGCAGCACCCGACTGAAACAGTTCTTC
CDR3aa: CASSTRLKQFF

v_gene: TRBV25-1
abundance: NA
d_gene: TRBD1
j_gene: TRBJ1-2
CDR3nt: TGTGCCAGCAGTTGGGGGACAGGGGGTGACGGCTACACCTTC
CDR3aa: CASSWGTGGDGYTF

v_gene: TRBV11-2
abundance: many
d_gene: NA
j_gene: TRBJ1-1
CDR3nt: TGTGCCAGCACCCCTATGGGGCCTGAAGCTTTCTTT
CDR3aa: CASTPMGPEAFF

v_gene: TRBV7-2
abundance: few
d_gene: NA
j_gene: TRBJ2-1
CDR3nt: TGTGCCAGCAGCTTAGCGTATGGGCAGTACAATGAGCAGTTCTTC
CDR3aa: CASSLAYGQYNEQFF

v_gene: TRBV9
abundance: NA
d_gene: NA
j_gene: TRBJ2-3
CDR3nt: TGTGCCAGCAGCGTCACGGGATCAACCACAGATACGCAGTATTTT
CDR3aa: CASSVTGSTTDTQYF

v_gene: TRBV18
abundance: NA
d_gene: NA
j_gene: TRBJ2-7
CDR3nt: TGTGCCAGCTCAGATCCGGCAGGGATCTCCTACGAGCAGTACTTC
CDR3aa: CASSDPAGISYEQYF

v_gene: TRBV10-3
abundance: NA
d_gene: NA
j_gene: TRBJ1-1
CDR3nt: TGTGCCATCAGGGGACAAGGGGTGAACACTGAAGCTTTCTTT
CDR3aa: CAIRGQGVNTEAFF

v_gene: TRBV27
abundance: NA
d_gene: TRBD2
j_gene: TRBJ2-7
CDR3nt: TGTGCCAGCAGGGGTAGCGGGAGTAACGAGCAGTACTTC
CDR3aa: CASRGSGSNEQYF

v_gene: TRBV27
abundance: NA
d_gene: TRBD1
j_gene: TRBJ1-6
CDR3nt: TGTGCCAGCAGTTACCTTACAGGGGACTATAATTCACCCCTCCACTTT
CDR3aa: CASSYLTGDYNSPLHF

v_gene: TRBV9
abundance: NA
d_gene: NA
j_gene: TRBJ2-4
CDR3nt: TGTGCCAGCAGCGTTGGGGGCGATACCAAAAACATTCAGTACTTC
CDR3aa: CASSVGGDTKNIQYF

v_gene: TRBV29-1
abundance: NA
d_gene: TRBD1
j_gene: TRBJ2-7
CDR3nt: TGCAGCGTTGTGGGGACAGAGACCTACGAGCAGTACTTC
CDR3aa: CSVVGTETYEQYF